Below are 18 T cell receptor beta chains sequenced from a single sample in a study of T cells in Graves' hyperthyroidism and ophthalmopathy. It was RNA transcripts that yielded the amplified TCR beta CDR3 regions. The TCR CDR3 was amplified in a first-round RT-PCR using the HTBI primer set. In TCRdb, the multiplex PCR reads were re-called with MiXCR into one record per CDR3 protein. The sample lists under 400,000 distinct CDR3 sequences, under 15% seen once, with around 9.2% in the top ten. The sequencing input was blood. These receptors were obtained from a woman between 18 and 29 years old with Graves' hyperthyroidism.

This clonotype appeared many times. In nucleotides, the CDR3 is TGTGCCAGCAGTTCAAAGCCATCGGGACCACGATTCGGAAGATACGAGCAGTACTTC. It specifies CASSSKPSGPRFGRYEQYF. This chain links TRBV27 with TRBJ2-7; the D call may be TRBD1 or TRBD2 (5 bases each). The CDR3 has 19 residues. The V end was cut by 4 bases, the J end by 4 bases, with 29 bases between. Germline values: CDR1 MNHEY, CDR2 SMNVEV (reference sequence).

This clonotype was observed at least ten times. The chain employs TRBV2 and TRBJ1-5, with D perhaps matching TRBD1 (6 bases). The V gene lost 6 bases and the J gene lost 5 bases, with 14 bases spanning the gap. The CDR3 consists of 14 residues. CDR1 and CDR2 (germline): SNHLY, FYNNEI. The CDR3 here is CASSETDSYQPQHF. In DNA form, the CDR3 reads TGTGCCAGCAGCGAAACGGACAGTTATCAGCCCCAGCATTTT.

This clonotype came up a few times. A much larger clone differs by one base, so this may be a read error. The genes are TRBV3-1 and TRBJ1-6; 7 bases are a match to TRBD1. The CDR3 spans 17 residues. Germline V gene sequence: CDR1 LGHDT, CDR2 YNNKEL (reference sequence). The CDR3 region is CVSSQGYTGTDNSPLHF. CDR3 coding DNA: TGTGTCAGCAGCCAGGGCTACACCGGGACAGATAATTCACCCCTCCACTTT.

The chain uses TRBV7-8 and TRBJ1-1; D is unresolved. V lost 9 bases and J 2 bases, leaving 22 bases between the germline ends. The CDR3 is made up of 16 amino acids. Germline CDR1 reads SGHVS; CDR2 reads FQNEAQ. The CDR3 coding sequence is TGTGCCAGTAACAAGGAAATGGCGGGCGCTAACACTGAAGCTTTCTTT. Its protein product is CASNKEMAGANTEAFF. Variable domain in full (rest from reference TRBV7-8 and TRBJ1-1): GAGVSQSPRYKVAKRGQDVALRCDPISGHVSLFWYQQALGQGPEFLTYFQNEAQLDKSGLPSDRFFAERPEGSVSTLKIQRTQQEDSAVYLCASNKEMAGANTEAFFGQGTRLTVV.

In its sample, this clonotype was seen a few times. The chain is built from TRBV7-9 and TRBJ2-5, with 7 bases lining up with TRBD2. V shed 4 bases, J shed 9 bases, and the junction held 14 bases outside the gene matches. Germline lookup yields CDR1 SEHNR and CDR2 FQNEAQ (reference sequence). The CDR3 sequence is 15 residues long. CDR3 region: CASSSETSHRRAQYF. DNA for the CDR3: TGTGCCAGCAGCTCGGAGACTAGCCATCGTAGGGCCCAGTACTTC.

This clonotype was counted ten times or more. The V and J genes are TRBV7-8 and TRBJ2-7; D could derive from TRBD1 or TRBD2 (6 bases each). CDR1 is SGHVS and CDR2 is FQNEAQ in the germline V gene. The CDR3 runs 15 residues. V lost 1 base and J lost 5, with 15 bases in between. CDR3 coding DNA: TGTGCCAGCAGCTTAGAAGGGGCAGGGGAGGACGAGCAGTACTTC. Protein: CASSLEGAGEDEQYF.

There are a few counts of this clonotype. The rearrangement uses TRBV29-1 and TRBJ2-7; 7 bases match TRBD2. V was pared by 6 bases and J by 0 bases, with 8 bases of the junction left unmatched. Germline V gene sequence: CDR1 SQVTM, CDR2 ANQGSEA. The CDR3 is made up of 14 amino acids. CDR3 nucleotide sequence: TGCAGCGTGAGGTCTAGCGGATCCTCCTACGAGCAGTACTTC. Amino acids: CSVRSSGSSYEQYF.

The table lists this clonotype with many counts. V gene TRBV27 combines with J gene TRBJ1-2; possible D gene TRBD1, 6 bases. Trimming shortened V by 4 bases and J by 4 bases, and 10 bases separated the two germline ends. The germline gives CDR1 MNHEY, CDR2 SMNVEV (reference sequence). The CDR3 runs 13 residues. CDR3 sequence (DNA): TGTGCCAGCAGTTCCGACAGGACCTATGGCTACACCTTC. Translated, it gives CASSSDRTYGYTF.

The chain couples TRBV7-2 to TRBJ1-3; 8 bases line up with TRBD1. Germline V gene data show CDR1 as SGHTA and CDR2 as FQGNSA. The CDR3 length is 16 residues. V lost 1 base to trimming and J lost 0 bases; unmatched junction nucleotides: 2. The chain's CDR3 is CASSLVGTGSGNTIYF. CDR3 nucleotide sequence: TGTGCCAGCAGCTTAGTAGGGACAGGCTCTGGAAACACCATATATTTT.

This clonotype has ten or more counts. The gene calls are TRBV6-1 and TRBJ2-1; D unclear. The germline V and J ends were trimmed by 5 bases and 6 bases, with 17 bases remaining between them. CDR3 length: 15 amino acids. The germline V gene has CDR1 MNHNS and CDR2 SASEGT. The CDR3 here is CASSSTGLDLNEQFF. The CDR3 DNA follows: TGTGCCAGCAGTTCCACCGGGCTAGACCTCAATGAGCAGTTCTTC.

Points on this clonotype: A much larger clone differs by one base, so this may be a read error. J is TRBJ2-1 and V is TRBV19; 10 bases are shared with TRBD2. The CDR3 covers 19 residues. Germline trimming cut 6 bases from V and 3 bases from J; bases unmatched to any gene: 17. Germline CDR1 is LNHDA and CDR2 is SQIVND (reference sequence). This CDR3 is CASRFGASGSSHRYNEQFF. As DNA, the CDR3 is TGTGCCAGTAGATTTGGGGCTAGCGGGAGCTCACACCGCTACAATGAGCAGTTCTTC.

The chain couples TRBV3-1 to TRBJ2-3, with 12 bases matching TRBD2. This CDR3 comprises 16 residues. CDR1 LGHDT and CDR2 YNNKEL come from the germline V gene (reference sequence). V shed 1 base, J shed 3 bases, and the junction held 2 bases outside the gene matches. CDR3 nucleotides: TGTGCCAGCAGCCAAGGTACTAGCGGGAGGACAGATACGCAGTATTTT. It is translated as CASSQGTSGRTDTQYF.

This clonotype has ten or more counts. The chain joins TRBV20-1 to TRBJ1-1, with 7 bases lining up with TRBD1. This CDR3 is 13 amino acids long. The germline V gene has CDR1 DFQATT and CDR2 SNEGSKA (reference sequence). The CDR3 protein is CRTGTAGAGEAFF. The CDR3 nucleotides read TGCAGAACCGGGACAGCTGGGGCTGGGGAAGCTTTCTTT.

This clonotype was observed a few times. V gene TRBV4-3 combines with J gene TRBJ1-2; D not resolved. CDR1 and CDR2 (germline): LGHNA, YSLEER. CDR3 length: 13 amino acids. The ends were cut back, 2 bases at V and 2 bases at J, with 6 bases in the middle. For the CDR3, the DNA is TGCGCCAGCAGCCAAATGGGGAACTATGGCTACACCTTC. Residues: CASSQMGNYGYTF.

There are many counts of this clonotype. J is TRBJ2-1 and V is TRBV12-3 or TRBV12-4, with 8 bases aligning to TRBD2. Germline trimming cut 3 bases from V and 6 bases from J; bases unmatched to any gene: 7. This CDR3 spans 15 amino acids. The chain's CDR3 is CASSFQAGDRNEQFF. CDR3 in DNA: TGTGCCAGCAGTTTCCAAGCGGGAGACCGCAATGAGCAGTTCTTC.

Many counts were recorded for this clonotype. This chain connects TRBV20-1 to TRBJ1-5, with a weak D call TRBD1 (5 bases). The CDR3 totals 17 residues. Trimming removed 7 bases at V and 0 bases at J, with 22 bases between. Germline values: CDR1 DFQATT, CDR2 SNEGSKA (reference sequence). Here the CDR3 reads CSVSGLSTVDSNQPQHF. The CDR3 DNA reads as TGCAGTGTTTCGGGACTTTCTACGGTCGATAGCAATCAGCCCCAGCATTTT.

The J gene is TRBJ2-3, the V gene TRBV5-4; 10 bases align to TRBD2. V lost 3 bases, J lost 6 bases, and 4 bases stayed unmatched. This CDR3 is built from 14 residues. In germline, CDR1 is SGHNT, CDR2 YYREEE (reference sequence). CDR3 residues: CASSSLAGADTQYF. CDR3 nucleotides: TGTGCCAGCAGCTCGCTAGCGGGGGCCGATACGCAGTATTTT.

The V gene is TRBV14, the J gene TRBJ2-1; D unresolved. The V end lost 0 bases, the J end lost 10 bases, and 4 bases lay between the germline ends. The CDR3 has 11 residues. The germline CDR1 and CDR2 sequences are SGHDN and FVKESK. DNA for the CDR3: TGTGCCAGCAGCCAAGAGTTAGAGCAGTTCTTC. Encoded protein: CASSQELEQFF. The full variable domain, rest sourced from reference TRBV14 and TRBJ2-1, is EAGVTQFPSHSVIEKGQTVTLRCDPISGHDNLYWYRRVMGKEIKFLLHFVKESKQDESGMPNNRFLAERTGGTYSTLKVQPAELEDSGVYFCASSQELEQFFGPGTRLTVL.